This T cell receptor beta chain was retrieved from a study of CD8 T cells in ankylosing spondylitis. Study-level results: The authors found the disease-linked clones to be CD8+ and relatively rare in peripheral blood. A TCR beta motif of roughly 8 highly homologous variants appeared characteristic of ankylosing spondylitis blood.

Generation of TCR beta libraries employed quantitative 5'-RACE incorporating molecular barcodes. MiXCR, applied by TCRdb to the 5' RACE reads, yields one record per CDR3 protein. Here the sample spans 250,000 or so distinct CDR3 sequences, roughly 25% being singletons. This clonotype was counted only a few times. Its antigen is unidentified. This receptor was identified in a male donor with ankylosing spondylitis or in good health (not recorded which). Sequencing was carried out using blood, either unsorted or a sorted T cell fraction (not recorded which).

CDR3 protein: CASSLDLQGRIYNEQFF. CDR3 in DNA: TGTGCCAGCAGCCTTGACCTACAGGGCCGTATCTACAATGAGCAGTTCTTC. The J gene is TRBJ2-1, the V gene TRBV28; weak D call: TRBD1 (6 bases). The CDR3 consists of 17 residues. The V gene lost 6 bases and the J gene lost 3 bases, with 21 bases spanning the gap. Per the germline V gene, CDR1 is MDHEN and CDR2 is SYDVKM.